Listed below are T cell receptor beta chains from one sample, sequenced in a study of T cells in localized non-small cell lung cancer. Repertoires were generated with immunoSEQ multiplex PCR, while TCRdb's copy carries only in-frame clones and drops some. The sample records tens of thousands of clones, roughly nine tenths being singletons. The sequencing here drew on peripheral blood, taken before any cancer treatment. These receptors all stem from a woman aged 35 to 70 with stage I lung adenocarcinoma. The CDR3 runs from the conserved cysteine through the conserved F or W. Each record gives: D gene, V gene, clone size, J gene, CDR3 protein, CDR3 DNA. The D gene is left open where the match is weak. Only part of the rows carry a size: once, few, many, or a class if the clone is expanded.

D: -
V: TRBV5-1
size: -
J: TRBJ2-3
CDR3: CASSFGSVASTDTQYF
DNA: TGCGCCAGCAGCTTTGGTAGCGTCGCTTCCACAGATACGCAGTATTTT

D: -
V: TRBV25-1
size: -
J: TRBJ2-3
CDR3: CASSEPRQGRIDTQYF
DNA: TGTGCCAGCAGTGAACCGAGGCAGGGTCGGATAGATACGCAGTATTTT

D: -
V: TRBV5-4
size: -
J: TRBJ1-6
CDR3: CASSPRGAYNSPLHF
DNA: TGTGCCAGCAGCCCGCGGGGGGCCTATAATTCACCCCTCCACTTT

D: -
V: TRBV6-5
size: -
J: TRBJ1-2
CDR3: CASSYSGLAGGYTF
DNA: TGTGCCAGCAGTTATTCCGGGCTAGCGGGCGGCTACACCTTC

D: TRBD1
V: TRBV9
size: -
J: TRBJ1-1
CDR3: CASSVEGTGRAEAFF
DNA: TGTGCCAGCAGCGTAGAGGGGACAGGGCGCGCTGAAGCTTTCTTT

D: -
V: TRBV7-2
size: -
J: TRBJ2-7
CDR3: CASSSGPVYEQYF
DNA: TGTGCCAGCAGCAGCGGACCAGTCTACGAGCAGTACTTC

D: -
V: TRBV28
size: -
J: TRBJ1-2
CDR3: CASSSLTIYGYTF
DNA: TGTGCCAGCAGTTCCCTTACCATCTATGGCTACACCTTC

D: -
V: TRBV6-6
size: once
J: TRBJ2-1
CDR3: CASSYSNNEQFF
DNA: TGTGCCAGCAGTTACTCGAATAATGAGCAGTTCTTC

D: -
V: TRBV10-3
size: -
J: TRBJ2-7
CDR3: CAISESGRTLSYEQYF
DNA: TGTGCCATCAGTGAGTCGGGCCGCACCCTCTCCTACGAGCAGTACTTC

D: TRBD1
V: TRBV5-6
size: -
J: TRBJ2-7
CDR3: CASSFDRVEQYF
DNA: TGTGCCAGCAGCTTTGACAGGGTTGAGCAGTACTTC

D: -
V: TRBV19
size: -
J: TRBJ1-2
CDR3: CASSIGAVGGYTF
DNA: TGTGCCAGTAGTATAGGGGCCGTGGGAGGCTACACCTTC